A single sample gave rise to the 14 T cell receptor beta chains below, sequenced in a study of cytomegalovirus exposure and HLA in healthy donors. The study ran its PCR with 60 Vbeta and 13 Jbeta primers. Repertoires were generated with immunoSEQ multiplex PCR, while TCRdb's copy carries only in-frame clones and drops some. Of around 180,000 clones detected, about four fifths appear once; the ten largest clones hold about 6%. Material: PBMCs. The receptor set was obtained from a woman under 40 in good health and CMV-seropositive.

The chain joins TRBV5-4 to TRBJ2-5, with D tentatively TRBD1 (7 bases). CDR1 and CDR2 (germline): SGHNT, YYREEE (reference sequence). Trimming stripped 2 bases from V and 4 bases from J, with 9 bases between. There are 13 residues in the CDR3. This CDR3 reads CASSFQGGETQYF. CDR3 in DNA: TGTGCCAGCAGCTTCCAGGGGGGAGAGACCCAGTACTTC.

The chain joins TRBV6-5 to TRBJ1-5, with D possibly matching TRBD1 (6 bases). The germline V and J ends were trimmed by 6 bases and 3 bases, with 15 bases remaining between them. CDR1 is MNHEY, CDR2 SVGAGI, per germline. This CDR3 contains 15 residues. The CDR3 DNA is TGTGCCAGCAGCCCTGGCCAGGGGAACAATCAGCCCCAGCATTTT. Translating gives CASSPGQGNNQPQHF.

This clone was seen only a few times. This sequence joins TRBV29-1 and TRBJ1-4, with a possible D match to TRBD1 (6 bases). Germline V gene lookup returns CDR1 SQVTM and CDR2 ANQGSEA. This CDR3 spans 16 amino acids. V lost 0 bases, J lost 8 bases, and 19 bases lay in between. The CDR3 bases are TGCAGCGTTGAAGAACTGGCAGGGGCGATAGGAGAAAAACTGTTTTTT. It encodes CSVEELAGAIGEKLFF.

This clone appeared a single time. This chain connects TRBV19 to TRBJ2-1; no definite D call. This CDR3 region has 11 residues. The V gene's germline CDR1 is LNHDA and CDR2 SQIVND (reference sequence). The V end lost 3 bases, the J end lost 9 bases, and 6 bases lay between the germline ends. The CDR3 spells CASSIRGEQFF. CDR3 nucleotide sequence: TGTGCCAGTAGTATTAGAGGTGAGCAGTTCTTC.

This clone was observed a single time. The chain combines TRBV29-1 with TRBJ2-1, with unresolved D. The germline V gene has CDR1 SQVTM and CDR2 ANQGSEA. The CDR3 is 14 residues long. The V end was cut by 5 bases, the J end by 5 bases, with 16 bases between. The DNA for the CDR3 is TGCAGCGTTCTGTCCACCCGGTCGGACAATGAGCAGTTCTTC. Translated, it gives CSVLSTRSDNEQFF.

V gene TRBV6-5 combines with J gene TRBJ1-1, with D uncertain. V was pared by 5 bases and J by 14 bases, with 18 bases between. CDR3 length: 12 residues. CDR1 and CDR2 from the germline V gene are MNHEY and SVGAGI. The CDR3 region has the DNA TGTGCCAGCAGTCCCCCACGAGGGATGGCCTTCTTT. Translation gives CASSPPRGMAFF.

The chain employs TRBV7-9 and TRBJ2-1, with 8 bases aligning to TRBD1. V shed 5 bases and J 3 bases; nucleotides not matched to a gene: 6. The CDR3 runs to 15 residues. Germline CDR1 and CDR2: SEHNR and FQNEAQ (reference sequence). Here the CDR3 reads CASSPRTGIYNEQFF. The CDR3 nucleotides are TGTGCCAGCAGCCCCCGGACAGGGATCTACAATGAGCAGTTCTTC.

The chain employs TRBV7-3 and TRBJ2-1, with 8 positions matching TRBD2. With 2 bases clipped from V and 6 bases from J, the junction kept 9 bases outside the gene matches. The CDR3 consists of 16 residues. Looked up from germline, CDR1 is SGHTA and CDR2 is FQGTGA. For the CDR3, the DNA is TGTGCCAGCAGCTTACCGGGACTAGGTCTGATCAATGAGCAGTTCTTC. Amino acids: CASSLPGLGLINEQFF.

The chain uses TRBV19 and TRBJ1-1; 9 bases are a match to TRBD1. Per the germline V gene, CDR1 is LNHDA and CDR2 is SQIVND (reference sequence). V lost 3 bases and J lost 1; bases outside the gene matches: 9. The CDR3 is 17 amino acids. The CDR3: CASSIFGRQGGNTEAFF. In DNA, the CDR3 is TGTGCCAGTAGTATTTTCGGGCGACAGGGGGGGAACACTGAAGCTTTCTTT.

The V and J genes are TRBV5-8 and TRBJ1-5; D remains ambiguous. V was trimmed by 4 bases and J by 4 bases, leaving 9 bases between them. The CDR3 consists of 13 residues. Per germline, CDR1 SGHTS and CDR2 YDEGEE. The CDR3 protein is CASSPTENQPQHF. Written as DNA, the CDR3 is TGTGCCAGCAGCCCCACGGAGAATCAGCCCCAGCATTTT.

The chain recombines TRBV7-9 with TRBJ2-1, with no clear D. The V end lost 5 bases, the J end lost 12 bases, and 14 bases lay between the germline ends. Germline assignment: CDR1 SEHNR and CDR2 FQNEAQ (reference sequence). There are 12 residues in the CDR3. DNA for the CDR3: TGTGCCAGCAGCCAGGCCTTGTTGGGGCAGTTCTTC. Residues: CASSQALLGQFF.

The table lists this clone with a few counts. The CDR3 protein is CASSSRPDQPQHF. As DNA, the CDR3 is TGTGCCAGCAGCTCCCGTCCTGATCAGCCCCAGCATTTT. The chain links TRBV11-1 to TRBJ1-5, with no clear D. V was cut by 4 bases and J by 5 bases, with 9 bases left in between. Germline V gene lookup returns CDR1 SGHAT and CDR2 FQDESV (reference sequence). The length of the CDR3 is 13 residues. Based on the CDR3 plus reference TRBV11-1 and TRBJ1-5, the full variable domain is EAEVAQSPRYKITEKSQAVAFWCDPISGHATLYWYRQILGQGPELLVQFQDESVVDDSQLPKDRFSAERLKGVDSTLKIQPAELGDSAMYLCASSSRPDQPQHFGDGTRLSIL.

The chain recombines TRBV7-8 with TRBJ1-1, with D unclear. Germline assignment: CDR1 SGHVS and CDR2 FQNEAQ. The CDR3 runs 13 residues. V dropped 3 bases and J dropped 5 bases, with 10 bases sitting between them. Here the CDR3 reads CASSFSAGTEAFF. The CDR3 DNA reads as TGTGCCAGCAGCTTTAGCGCCGGGACTGAAGCTTTCTTT.

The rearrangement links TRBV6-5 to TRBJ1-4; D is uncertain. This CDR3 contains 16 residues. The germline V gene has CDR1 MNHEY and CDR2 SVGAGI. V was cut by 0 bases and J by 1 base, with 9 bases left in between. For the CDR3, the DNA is TGTGCCAGCAGTTACTCCCCGGGTGGAACTAATGAAAAACTGTTTTTT. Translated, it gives CASSYSPGGTNEKLFF.